These 22 T cell receptor beta chains share one sample of origin, sequenced in a study of regulatory T cells in long-lasting Graves disease. Time point indicated: newly diagnosed GD, antithyroid drugs for less than 3 months. Extracted PBMC RNA gave rise to the TCR library. Researchers made TCR beta libraries by using iRepertoire HTBI primers and running Arm-PCR on CDR3 regions. TCRdb redid the calling of the multiplex PCR reads with MiXCR, one entry per CDR3 protein. The sample consists of some 560,000 distinct CDR3 sequences, about 16% of them appearing once. These sequences were also reported in another study, on T cells in Graves' hyperthyroidism and ophthalmopathy.

Sequenced material: peripheral blood mononuclear cells (PBMCs), taken at new diagnosis, from a patient treated with antithyroid drugs. The receptor source for this set is a woman between 40 and 65 years old with Graves disease.

This clonotype was recorded at least ten times. The chain couples TRBV11-2 to TRBJ2-5; 12 bases align to TRBD1. Germline V gene data show CDR1 as SGHAT and CDR2 as FQNNGV. The CDR3 length is 18 residues. V lost 5 bases, J lost 7 bases, and 17 bases stayed unmatched. CDR3 sequence reads: CASSNRGTGGIALGTQYF. Here the CDR3 DNA reads TGTGCCAGCAGCAACCGAGGGACAGGGGGCATTGCGTTAGGGACCCAGTACTTC.

J is TRBJ2-3 and V is TRBV2; D may be TRBD1 (6 bases). Germline assignment: CDR1 SNHLY and CDR2 FYNNEI. This CDR3 spans 11 amino acids. Trimming took off 10 bases at V and 5 bases at J, with 10 bases between the two ends. CDR3 DNA sequence: TGTGCCACCCAAGGGGGAGATACGCAGTATTTT. Translating it yields CATQGGDTQYF.

At least ten counts were recorded for this clonotype. The J gene is TRBJ1-1, the V gene TRBV7-3, with TRBD1 identical over 8 bases. The CDR3 runs 15 residues. From germline, CDR1 is SGHTA and CDR2 FQGTGA. Trimming took 5 bases from V and 7 from J; bases not matched to a gene: 12. CDR3 residues: CASSQGALSGGEAFF. The CDR3 nucleotides read TGTGCCAGCAGCCAGGGGGCATTGAGCGGGGGTGAAGCTTTCTTT. The full variable domain, with the rest looked up from reference TRBV7-3 and TRBJ1-1, is GAGVSQTPSNKVTEKGKYVELRCDPISGHTALYWYRQSLGQGPEFLIYFQGTGAADDSGLPNDRFFAVRPEGSVSTLKIQRTERGDSAVYLCASSQGALSGGEAFFGQGTRLTVV.

The chain links TRBV6-1 to TRBJ1-2; tentatively, D is TRBD1 (5 bases). The germline CDR1 and CDR2 sequences are MNHNS and SASEGT. Trimming removed 8 bases from V and 2 bases from J, with 15 bases in between. This CDR3 has 14 residues. DNA for the CDR3: TGTGCCAGCGGACGGGACCTCGTAAACTATGGCTACACCTTC. Translated: CASGRDLVNYGYTF.

This clonotype was seen many times. V gene TRBV15 combines with J gene TRBJ2-1, with 13 bases that match TRBD2. The ends lost 3 bases at V and 6 bases at J; junction bases unmatched: 8. Germline V CDR1 and CDR2: LNHNV, YYDKDF (reference sequence). The CDR3 covers 17 residues. The CDR3 loop is CATSRRKLAGGPNEQFF. CDR3 sequence (DNA): TGTGCCACCAGCAGGCGAAAACTAGCGGGGGGGCCCAATGAGCAGTTCTTC.

This clonotype was seen ten or more times. The chain couples TRBV10-2 to TRBJ2-3; 9 nucleotides line up with TRBD2. J was trimmed by 6 bases and V by 7 bases; bases with no gene match: 14. This CDR3 is built from 16 residues. CDR1 is WSHSY and CDR2 is SAAADI in the germline V gene. This chain's CDR3 is CASNPPQASGADTQYF. The DNA for the CDR3 is TGCGCCAGCAATCCTCCTCAAGCTAGCGGGGCTGATACGCAGTATTTT.

The CDR3 bases are TGTGCCAGTAGTATAGGGTTAGGATTAGCCCAGCATTTT. Its translation is CASSIGLGLAQHF. J is TRBJ1-5 and V is TRBV19; D unresolved. Trimming took 1 base from V and 11 from J, leaving 12 bases between them. Germline V gene data show CDR1 as LNHDA and CDR2 as SQIVND (reference sequence). This CDR3 has 13 residues.

This clonotype was counted at least ten times. This chain links TRBV28 with TRBJ2-2; 8 bases are shared with TRBD1. CDR1 is MDHEN and CDR2 is SYDVKM in the germline V gene. This CDR3 is built from 17 residues. The V gene end was trimmed by 2 bases and the J gene end by 7 bases; junction bases not matched to a gene: 12. CDR3 region: CASSLHKRTGLGGELFF. CDR3 DNA: TGTGCCAGCAGTTTACACAAGCGGACAGGGTTGGGCGGGGAGCTGTTTTTT.

This clonotype was observed many times. The gene calls are TRBV12-3 or TRBV12-4 and TRBJ1-5; no firm D call. This CDR3 contains 15 residues. With 2 bases removed from V and 4 bases from J, the gap between germline ends came to 12 bases. As DNA, the CDR3 is TGTGCCAGCAGTTTAAGCAGGCAGACAAATCAGCCCCAGCATTTT. The encoded protein is CASSLSRQTNQPQHF.

This clonotype showed up just a few times. This chain links TRBV6-1 with TRBJ2-5; 7 bases align to TRBD2. The CDR3 consists of 14 residues. Germline V gene sequence: CDR1 MNHNS, CDR2 SASEGT. V shed 6 bases and J 7 bases; nucleotides not matched to a gene: 11. As DNA, the CDR3 is TGTGCCAGCAGCTATACTAGGTCGGGAGGGACCCAGTACTTC. Protein: CASSYTRSGGTQYF.

This clonotype was detected ten times or more. This sequence joins TRBV20-1 and TRBJ2-2; 9 bases map to TRBD1. Looked up from germline, CDR1 is DFQATT and CDR2 is SNEGSKA (reference sequence). The V and J ends lost 3 bases and 5 bases, in that order; junction bases with no gene match: 4. CDR3 length: 14 residues. CDR3 bases: TGCAGTGCTAGTAGGACAGGGGCGACCGGGGAGCTGTTTTTT. This translates into CSASRTGATGELFF.

The chain carries TRBV19 and TRBJ2-7; either TRBD1 or TRBD2 may supply D (6 bases each). Trimming pared 1 base from V and 0 bases from J, leaving 13 bases between. Germline V gene lookup returns CDR1 LNHDA and CDR2 SQIVND (reference sequence). The CDR3 runs to 16 residues. The CDR3: CASSIGGGGPSYEQYF. The CDR3 DNA reads TGTGCCAGTAGTATAGGAGGAGGGGGACCCTCCTACGAGCAGTACTTC.

The V gene is TRBV6-1, the J gene TRBJ1-5; D gene uncertain. Germline values: CDR1 MNHNS, CDR2 SASEGT. CDR3 length equals 15 residues. Between the trimmed V and J ends, which lost 7 bases and 0 bases, there was a span of 13 bases. The CDR3 reads CASKVGKHSNQPQHF. The CDR3 coding sequence is TGTGCCAGCAAGGTGGGGAAACATAGCAATCAGCCCCAGCATTTT.

This clonotype was found a few times. The chain joins TRBV7-9 to TRBJ2-5, with 7 bases fitting TRBD2. The CDR3 has 14 residues. Germline lookup yields CDR1 SEHNR and CDR2 FQNEAQ (reference sequence). Losses at the gene ends were 5 bases for V and 3 bases for J; bases not matched to a gene: 6. The CDR3 here is CASSAGGGEETQYF. The CDR3 nucleotides read TGTGCCAGCAGCGCAGGCGGGGGAGAAGAGACCCAGTACTTC.

This clonotype was detected many times. V and J are TRBV2 and TRBJ2-5; 8 nucleotides align to TRBD2. The V and J ends lost 3 bases and 0 bases, in that order; junction bases with no gene match: 9. This CDR3 is 17 amino acids long. Germline V lookup: CDR1 SNHLY, CDR2 FYNNEI. CDR3 amino acids: CASSEEVAGSNQETQYF. In DNA form, the CDR3 reads TGTGCCAGCAGTGAGGAAGTAGCGGGGTCCAACCAAGAGACCCAGTACTTC.

The chain couples TRBV28 to TRBJ2-7, with D perhaps matching TRBD2 (5 bases). This CDR3 has 14 amino acids. Trimming removed 5 bases at V and 2 bases at J, with 13 bases between. The germline CDR1 and CDR2 sequences are MDHEN and SYDVKM. CDR3 region: CASSLTGSTYEQYF. The CDR3 region has the DNA TGTGCCAGCAGTCTGACGGGATCCACCTACGAGCAGTACTTC.

This clonotype came up many times. The V call is TRBV18, the J call TRBJ1-3, with D maybe TRBD1 (5 bases). The V end was cut by 3 bases, the J end by 0 bases, with 9 bases between. The CDR3 spans 15 residues. Germline CDR1 KGHSH, CDR2 LQKENI. The chain's CDR3 is CASSPGRSSGNTIYF. The DNA for the CDR3 is TGTGCCAGCTCACCGGGACGGTCCTCTGGAAACACCATATATTTT.

The rearrangement uses TRBV6-1 and TRBJ2-3, with TRBD1 matching over 9 bases. The CDR3 has 15 residues. Germline CDR1 and CDR2: MNHNS and SASEGT. With 9 bases clipped from V and 3 bases from J, the junction kept 10 bases outside the gene matches. CDR3 in DNA: TGTGCCAGTTCTATCGGGGACAGGGCGACAGATACGCAGTATTTT. Translation: CASSIGDRATDTQYF.

This clonotype showed up just a few times. The chain carries TRBV13 and TRBJ1-4; tentative D call: TRBD1 (6 bases). Germline values: CDR1 PRHDT, CDR2 FYEKMQ (reference sequence). V lost 0 bases and J 6 bases, leaving 11 bases between the germline ends. This CDR3 is 15 amino acids long. CDR3 sequence reads: CASSLGLAGDEKLFF. CDR3 bases: TGTGCCAGCAGCTTAGGCCTGGCAGGGGATGAAAAACTGTTTTTT.

Ten or more counts support this clonotype. V is TRBV12-3 or TRBV12-4 and J is TRBJ1-1; no clear D gene. V lost 6 bases to trimming and J lost 5 bases, with 22 bases between them. The CDR3 spans 16 residues. The CDR3 sequence is CASSPTDKGGATEAFF. The CDR3 nucleotides read TGTGCCAGCAGCCCCACCGATAAGGGAGGAGCGACTGAAGCTTTCTTT.

J is TRBJ1-5 and V is TRBV19, with TRBD1 matching 8 bases. The CDR3 has 15 residues. Germline V gene sequence: CDR1 LNHDA, CDR2 SQIVND (reference sequence). Unmatched junction bases numbered 5, after V lost 3 bases and J lost 4 bases. CDR3 amino acids: CASSIMGTGNQPQHF. The CDR3, as DNA: TGTGCCAGTAGTATTATGGGGACAGGTAATCAGCCCCAGCATTTT.

The sample holds many counts of this clonotype. An end of the junction does not agree with germline; a read error may underlie this. The J gene is TRBJ2-7, the V gene TRBV5-1, with 9 bases matching TRBD1. The CDR3 is 14 amino acids. Germline CDR1 reads SGHRS; CDR2 reads YFSETQ. The chain's CDR3 is CASSSTGTGSEQYF. The CDR3 DNA reads as TGTGCCAGCAGCTCCACCGGGACAGGGAGCGAGCAGTACTTC.